This TCR beta chain was sequenced during a study of post-analysis software for immune sequencing data. Study-wide findings and caveats: For normalized Chao1 diversity, multiple sclerosis patients scored significantly lower than controls did.

Of note for this clonotype: The antigen is not known.

The authors incorporated unique molecular identifiers into the TCR beta cDNA libraries. There were about 1 to 10 million T cells, and 510,000 or so cDNA molecules came from them. From the PCR reads, TCRdb called clonotypes with MiXCR, one entry per CDR3 protein. This sample carries roughly 430,000 distinct CDR3 sequences, more than 30% of them seen once, and the ten largest clones take roughly 8.2%. Sequenced sample: blood. This receptor was identified in a girl aged 2-9 years with multiple sclerosis.

CDR3 in amino acids: CSGVGVQNEQYF. The CDR3 DNA follows: TGCAGCGGTGTAGGAGTCCAAAATGAGCAGTACTTC. The V gene is TRBV29-1, the J gene TRBJ2-5; no clear D. CDR1 and CDR2 from the germline V gene are SQVTM and ANQGSEA. V was cut by 7 bases and J by 11 bases, with 20 bases left in between. The CDR3 spans 12 residues.